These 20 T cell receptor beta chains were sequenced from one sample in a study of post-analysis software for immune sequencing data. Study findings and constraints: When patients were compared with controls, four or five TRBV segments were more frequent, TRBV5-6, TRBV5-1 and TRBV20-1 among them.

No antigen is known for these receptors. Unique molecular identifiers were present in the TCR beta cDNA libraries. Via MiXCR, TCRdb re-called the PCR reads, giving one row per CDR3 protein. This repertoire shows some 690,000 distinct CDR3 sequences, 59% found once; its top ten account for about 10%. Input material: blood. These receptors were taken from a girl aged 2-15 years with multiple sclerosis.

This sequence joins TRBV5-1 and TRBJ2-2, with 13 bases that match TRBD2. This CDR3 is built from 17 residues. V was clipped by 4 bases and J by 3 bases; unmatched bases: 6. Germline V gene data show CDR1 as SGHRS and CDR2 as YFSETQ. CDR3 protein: CASSPMTSGRHTGELFF. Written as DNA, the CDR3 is TGCGCCAGCAGCCCAATGACTAGCGGGAGGCACACCGGGGAGCTGTTTTTT.

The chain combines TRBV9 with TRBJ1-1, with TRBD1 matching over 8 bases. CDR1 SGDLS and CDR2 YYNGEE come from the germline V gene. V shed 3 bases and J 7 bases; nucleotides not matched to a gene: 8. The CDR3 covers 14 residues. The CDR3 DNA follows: TGTGCCAGCAGCGCGACAGGGGCCGCAGGTGAAGCTTTCTTT. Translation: CASSATGAAGEAFF.

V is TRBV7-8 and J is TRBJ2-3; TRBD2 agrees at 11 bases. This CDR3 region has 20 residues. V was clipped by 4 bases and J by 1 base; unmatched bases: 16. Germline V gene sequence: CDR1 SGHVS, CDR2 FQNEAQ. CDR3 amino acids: CASSSPLAGDDIPCTDTQYF. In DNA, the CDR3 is TGTGCCAGCAGCTCCCCACTAGCGGGGGACGATATCCCTTGCACAGATACGCAGTATTTT.

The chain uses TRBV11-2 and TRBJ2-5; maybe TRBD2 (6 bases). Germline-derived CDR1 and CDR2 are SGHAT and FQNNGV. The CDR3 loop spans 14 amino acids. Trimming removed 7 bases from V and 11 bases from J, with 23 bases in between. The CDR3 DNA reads TGTGCCAGCACCACATTGGGGGGAAACAATGAGCAGTACTTC. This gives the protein CASTTLGGNNEQYF.

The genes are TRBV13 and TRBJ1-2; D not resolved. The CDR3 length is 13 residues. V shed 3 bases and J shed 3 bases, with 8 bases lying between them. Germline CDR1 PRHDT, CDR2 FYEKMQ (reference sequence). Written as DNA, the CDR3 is TGTGCCAGCAGCTTCGACGCATACTATGGCTACACCTTC. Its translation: CASSFDAYYGYTF.

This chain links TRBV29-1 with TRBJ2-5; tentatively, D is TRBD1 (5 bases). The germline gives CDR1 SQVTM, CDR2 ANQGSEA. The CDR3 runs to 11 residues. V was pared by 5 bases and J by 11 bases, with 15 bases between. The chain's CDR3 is CSVSGSNEQYF. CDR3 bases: TGCAGCGTTTCAGGGTCGAATGAGCAGTACTTC.

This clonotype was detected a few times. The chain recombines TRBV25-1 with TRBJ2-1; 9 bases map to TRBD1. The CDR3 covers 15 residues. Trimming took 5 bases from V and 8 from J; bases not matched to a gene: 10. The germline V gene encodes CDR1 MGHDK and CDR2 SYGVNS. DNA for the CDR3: TGTGCCAGCAGTAGACAGGACAGGGGTATCGATGAGCAGTTCTTC. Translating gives CASSRQDRGIDEQFF. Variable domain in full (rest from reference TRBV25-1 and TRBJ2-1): EADIYQTPRYLVIGTGKKITLECSQTMGHDKMYWYQQDPGMELHLIHYSYGVNSTEKGDLSSESTVSRIRTEHFPLTLESARPSHTSQYLCASSRQDRGIDEQFFGPGTRLTVL.

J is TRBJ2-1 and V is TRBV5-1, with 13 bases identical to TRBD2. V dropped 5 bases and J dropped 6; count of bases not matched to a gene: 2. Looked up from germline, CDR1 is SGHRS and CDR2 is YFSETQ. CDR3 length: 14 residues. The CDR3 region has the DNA TGCGCCAGCAGTACTAGCGGGAGGGCCAATGAGCAGTTCTTC. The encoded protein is CASSTSGRANEQFF.

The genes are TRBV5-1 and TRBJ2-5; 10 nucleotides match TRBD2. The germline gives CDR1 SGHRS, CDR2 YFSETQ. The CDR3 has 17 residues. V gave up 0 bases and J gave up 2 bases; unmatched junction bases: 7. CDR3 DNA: TGCGCCAGCAGCTTGGCCCCAGCGGGGGGGCAGCAAGAGACCCAGTACTTC. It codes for CASSLAPAGGQQETQYF.

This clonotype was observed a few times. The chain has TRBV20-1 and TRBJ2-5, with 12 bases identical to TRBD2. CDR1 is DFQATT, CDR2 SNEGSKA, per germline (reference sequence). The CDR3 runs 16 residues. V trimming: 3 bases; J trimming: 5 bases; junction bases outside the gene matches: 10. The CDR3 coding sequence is TGCAGTGCTAGCCCTCGACTAGCGGGAGACGGTGAGACCCAGTACTTC. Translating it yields CSASPRLAGDGETQYF.

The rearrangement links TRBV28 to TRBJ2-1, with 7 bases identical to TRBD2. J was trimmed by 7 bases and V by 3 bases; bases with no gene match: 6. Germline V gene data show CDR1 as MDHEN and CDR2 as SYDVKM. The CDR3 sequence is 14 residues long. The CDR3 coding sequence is TGTGCCAGCAGTTTTGTCCTAGCGGCAAATGAGCAGTTCTTC. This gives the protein CASSFVLAANEQFF.

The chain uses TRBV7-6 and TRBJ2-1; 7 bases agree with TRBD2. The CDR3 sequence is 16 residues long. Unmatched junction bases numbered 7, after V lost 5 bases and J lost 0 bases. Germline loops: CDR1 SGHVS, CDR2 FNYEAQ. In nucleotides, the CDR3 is TGTGCCAGCAGCATGCTCCCTAGCGGCTCCTACAATGAGCAGTTCTTC. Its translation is CASSMLPSGSYNEQFF.

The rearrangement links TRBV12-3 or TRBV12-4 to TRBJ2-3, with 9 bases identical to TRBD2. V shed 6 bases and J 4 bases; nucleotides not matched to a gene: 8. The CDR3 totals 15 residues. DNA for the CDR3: TGTGCCAGCAGCCTCGTCCTAGCGGGATCAGATACGCAGTATTTT. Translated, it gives CASSLVLAGSDTQYF.

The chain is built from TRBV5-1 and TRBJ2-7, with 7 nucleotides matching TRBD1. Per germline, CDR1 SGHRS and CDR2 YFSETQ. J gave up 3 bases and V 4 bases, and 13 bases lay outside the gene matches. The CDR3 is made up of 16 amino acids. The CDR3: CASSPRSTGLDYEQYF. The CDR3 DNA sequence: TGCGCCAGCAGCCCCCGATCGACAGGGCTCGACTACGAGCAGTACTTC.

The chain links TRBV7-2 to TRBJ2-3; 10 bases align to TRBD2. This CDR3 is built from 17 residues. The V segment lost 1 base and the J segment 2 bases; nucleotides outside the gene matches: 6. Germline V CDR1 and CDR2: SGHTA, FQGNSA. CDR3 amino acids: CASSLVVAGGLTDTQYF. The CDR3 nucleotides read TGTGCCAGCAGCTTAGTGGTAGCGGGGGGACTCACAGATACGCAGTATTTT.

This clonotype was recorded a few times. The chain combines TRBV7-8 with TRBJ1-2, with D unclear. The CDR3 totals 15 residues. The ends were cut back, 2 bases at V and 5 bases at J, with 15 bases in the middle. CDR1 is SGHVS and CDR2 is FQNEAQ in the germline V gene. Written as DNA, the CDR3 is TGTGCCAGCAGCTTAAGGGCAGGAGCGGAGTATGGCTACACCTTC. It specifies CASSLRAGAEYGYTF.

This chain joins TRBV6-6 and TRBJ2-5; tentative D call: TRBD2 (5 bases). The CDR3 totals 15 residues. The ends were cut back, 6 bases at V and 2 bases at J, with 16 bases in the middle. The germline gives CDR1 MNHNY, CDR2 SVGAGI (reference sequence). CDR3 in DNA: TGTGCCAGCAGACCCCCCCGGGGTGGACAAGAGACCCAGTACTTC. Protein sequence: CASRPPRGGQETQYF.

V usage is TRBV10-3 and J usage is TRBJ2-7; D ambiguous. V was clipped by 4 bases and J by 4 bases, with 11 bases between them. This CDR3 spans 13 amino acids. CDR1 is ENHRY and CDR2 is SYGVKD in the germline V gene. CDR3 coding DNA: TGTGCCATCAGTGCGGCGTGGGGATACGAGCAGTACTTC. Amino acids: CAISAAWGYEQYF.

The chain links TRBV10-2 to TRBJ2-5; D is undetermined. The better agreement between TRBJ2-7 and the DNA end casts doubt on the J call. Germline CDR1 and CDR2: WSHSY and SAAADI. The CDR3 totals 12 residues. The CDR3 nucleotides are TGCGCCAGCAGTGAGTTAAGCGACGAGCAGTACTTC. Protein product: CASSELSDEQYF.

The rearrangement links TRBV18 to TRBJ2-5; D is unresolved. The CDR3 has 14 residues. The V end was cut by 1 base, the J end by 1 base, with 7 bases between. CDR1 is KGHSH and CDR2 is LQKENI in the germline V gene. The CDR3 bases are TGTGCCAGCTCACCACTGTGGGGCCAAGAGACCCAGTACTTC. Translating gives CASSPLWGQETQYF.